The 32 T cell receptor beta chains given below trace back to one sample, sequenced in a study of long-term antiretroviral therapy in people with HIV. The run of the v3.0 immunoSEQ assay was at survey level. Measured with immunoSEQ multiplex PCR; TCRdb has only the in-frame clones, and not every one. The sample contains 20,000 to 25,000 clones, approximately 82% of which appear only once. The specimen comprised unsorted PBMCs, sampled 0.2 years after starting antiretroviral therapy. The source of these receptors is a woman in her twenties or thirties with HIV.

The V and J genes are TRBV9 and TRBJ1-1; maybe TRBD1 (5 bases). Germline V gives CDR1 SGDLS, CDR2 YYNGEE. V lost 3 bases, J lost 0 bases, and 9 bases lay in between. This CDR3 has 14 residues. CDR3 amino acids: CASSATALNTEAFF. The CDR3 nucleotides are TGTGCCAGCAGCGCGACAGCTTTGAACACTGAAGCTTTCTTT.

The chain carries TRBV11-2 and TRBJ1-1, with TRBD1 matching over 7 bases. The CDR3 is 15 residues long. Germline V CDR1 and CDR2: SGHAT, FQNNGV. V lost 0 bases and J lost 5; bases outside the gene matches: 6. In DNA, the CDR3 is TGTGCCAGCAGCTTAGAGTACAGGGGTCCAACTGAAGCTTTCTTT. It translates to CASSLEYRGPTEAFF.

This clone was detected once. V is TRBV9 and J is TRBJ1-6; no definite D call. Germline V lookup: CDR1 SGDLS, CDR2 YYNGEE. The V end was cut by 1 base, the J end by 4 bases, with 6 bases between. This CDR3 spans 14 amino acids. The CDR3 spells CASSVSSYNSPLHF. As DNA, the CDR3 is TGTGCCAGCAGCGTATCCAGTTATAATTCACCCCTCCACTTT.

This clone turned up a few times. The gene calls are TRBV5-1 and TRBJ2-7, with D unclear. Germline-derived CDR1 and CDR2 are SGHRS and YFSETQ. The CDR3 sequence is 14 residues long. V was shortened by 1 base and J by 1 base, with 9 bases between the two germline ends. CDR3 residues: CASSLTANSYEQYF. CDR3 bases: TGCGCCAGCAGCTTGACAGCCAATTCCTACGAGCAGTACTTC. The variable domain in full, with the rest retrieved from reference TRBV5-1 and TRBJ2-7, is KAGVTQTPRYLIKTRGQQVTLSCSPISGHRSVSWYQQTPGQGLQFLFEYFSETQRNKGNFPGRFSGRQFSNSRSEMNVSTLELGDSALYLCASSLTANSYEQYFGPGTRLTVT.

CDR3 bases: TGTGCCAGCAGTGAACCCGGCCGCGGGGGCGAAAAACTGTTTTTT. As protein: CASSEPGRGGEKLFF. V usage is TRBV25-1 and J usage is TRBJ1-4, with D possibly matching TRBD1 (6 bases). CDR3 length equals 15 residues. Germline V CDR1 and CDR2: MGHDK, SYGVNS. Between the trimmed V and J ends, which lost 2 bases and 8 bases, there was a span of 15 bases. Full variable domain (missing parts from reference TRBV25-1 and TRBJ1-4): EADIYQTPRYLVIGTGKKITLECSQTMGHDKMYWYQQDPGMELHLIHYSYGVNSTEKGDLSSESTVSRIRTEHFPLTLESARPSHTSQYLCASSEPGRGGEKLFFGSGTQLSVL.

This chain's CDR3 is CASSGAHYQETQYF. DNA of the CDR3: TGCGCCAGCAGTGGGGCCCATTACCAAGAGACCCAGTACTTC. The chain joins TRBV10-1 to TRBJ2-5; no definite D call. This CDR3 region has 14 residues. V was trimmed by 4 bases and J by 0 bases, leaving 9 bases between them. Germline V gene lookup returns CDR1 WNHNN and CDR2 SYGVQD (reference sequence).

J is TRBJ2-1 and V is TRBV7-3, with D perhaps matching TRBD2 (7 bases). Trimming took off 2 bases at V and 5 bases at J, with 16 bases between the two ends. Germline CDR1 and CDR2: SGHTA and FQGTGA. The CDR3 runs 16 residues. CDR3 DNA: TGTGCCAGCAGCTTAGTAGGGGGGGTCAGAGACAATGAGCAGTTCTTC. It translates to CASSLVGGVRDNEQFF. The complete variable domain, with remaining parts taken from reference TRBV7-3 and TRBJ2-1, reads GAGVSQTPSNKVTEKGKYVELRCDPISGHTALYWYRQSLGQGPEFLIYFQGTGAADDSGLPNDRFFAVRPEGSVSTLKIQRTERGDSAVYLCASSLVGGVRDNEQFFGPGTRLTVL.

V gene TRBV6-1 combines with J gene TRBJ2-5; no clear D. Germline values: CDR1 MNHNS, CDR2 SASEGT. V was shortened by 7 bases and J by 4 bases, with 19 bases between the two germline ends. The CDR3 length is 15 residues. CDR3 coding DNA: TGTGCCAGCACTGCATCGTGGGTTTCGGCAGAGACCCAGTACTTC. This codes for CASTASWVSAETQYF.

The V gene is TRBV10-3, the J gene TRBJ2-2, with D possibly TRBD1 on 5 matching bases. Germline CDR1 ENHRY, CDR2 SYGVKD. The CDR3 length is 17 residues. V lost 2 bases to trimming and J lost 5 bases, with 18 bases between them. As DNA, the CDR3 is TGTGCCATCAGTGAGGGGCCCCGCAGGGAAAGAACCGGGGAGCTGTTTTTT. Translation gives CAISEGPRRERTGELFF.

The J gene is TRBJ2-7, the V gene TRBV7-9; TRBD1 aligns across 11 bases. Germline values: CDR1 SEHNR, CDR2 FQNEAQ (reference sequence). V was pared by 5 bases and J by 5 bases, with 8 bases of the junction left unmatched. The length of the CDR3 is 15 residues. CDR3 loop: CASSRGDRGVHEQYV. In nucleotides, the CDR3 is TGTGCCAGCAGCCGAGGGGACAGGGGGGTCCACGAGCAGTACGTC.

V is TRBV7-6 and J is TRBJ1-1; tentatively, D is TRBD1 (6 bases). Trimming took 0 bases from V and 9 from J, leaving 8 bases between them. The CDR3 has 12 amino acids. Looked up from germline, CDR1 is SGHVS and CDR2 is FNYEAQ. CDR3 DNA sequence: TGTGCCAGCAGCTTAGCCGGGGGGCAAGCTTTCTTT. Protein product: CASSLAGGQAFF. The full variable domain, its missing parts supplied by reference TRBV7-6 and TRBJ1-1, is GAGVSQSPRYKVTKRGQDVALRCDPISGHVSLYWYRQALGQGPEFLTYFNYEAQQDKSGLPNDRFSAERPEGSISTLTIQRTEQRDSAMYRCASSLAGGQAFFGQGTRLTVV.

The V gene is TRBV30, the J gene TRBJ1-2; D remains ambiguous. This CDR3 has 13 residues. The germline V gene has CDR1 GTSNPN and CDR2 SVGIG (reference sequence). V was pared by 4 bases and J by 0 bases, with 9 bases between. CDR3 DNA: TGTGCCTGGACTGACGACGCTAACTATGGCTACACCTTC. Residues: CAWTDDANYGYTF.

The genes are TRBV5-4 and TRBJ1-1, with 9 bases fitting TRBD1. The V gene's germline CDR1 is SGHNT and CDR2 YYREEE (reference sequence). CDR3 size: 14 residues. V dropped 5 bases and J dropped 4; count of bases not matched to a gene: 6. The CDR3 nucleotides read TGTGCCAGCAGTTTCGGGACAGGGACCACTGAAGCTTTCTTT. Translated: CASSFGTGTTEAFF. The entire variable domain, with the rest obtained from reference TRBV5-4 and TRBJ1-1, is as follows: ETGVTQSPTHLIKTRGQQVTLRCSSQSGHNTVSWYQQALGQGPQFIFQYYREEENGRGNFPPRFSGLQFPNYSSELNVNALELDDSALYLCASSFGTGTTEAFFGQGTRLTVV.

The chain carries TRBV10-3 and TRBJ1-5; D is uncertain. This CDR3 has 14 residues. Trimming cost V 6 bases and J 0 bases, with 9 bases left between them. Per the germline V gene, CDR1 is ENHRY and CDR2 is SYGVKD. The CDR3 sequence is CAISAQVSNQPQHF. The CDR3 DNA sequence: TGTGCCATCAGCGCTCAGGTTAGCAATCAGCCCCAGCATTTT.

This sequence joins TRBV27 and TRBJ1-2; D is unresolved. Germline CDR1 MNHEY, CDR2 SMNVEV (reference sequence). This CDR3 has 13 residues. The ends were cut back, 7 bases at V and 3 bases at J, with 12 bases in the middle. CDR3 sequence: CASKEQTHYGYTF. CDR3 DNA sequence: TGTGCCAGCAAGGAGCAGACTCACTATGGCTACACCTTC.

The rearrangement joins TRBV6-1 to TRBJ1-1; 9 nucleotides match TRBD1. J was trimmed by 8 bases and V by 7 bases; bases with no gene match: 5. Germline CDR1 reads MNHNS; CDR2 reads SASEGT. The CDR3 length is 12 residues. CDR3 DNA: TGTGCCAGCAATCCCGGACAGGGGGAAGCTTTCTTT. This encodes CASNPGQGEAFF.

J is TRBJ2-3 and V is TRBV7-9, with a possible D match to TRBD1 (6 bases). Trimming pared 2 bases from V and 5 bases from J, leaving 11 bases between. The CDR3 extends over 14 amino acids. Germline CDR1 SEHNR, CDR2 FQNEAQ (reference sequence). The CDR3 sequence: CASSLLGALDTQYF. CDR3 coding DNA: TGTGCCAGCAGCTTACTGGGGGCCTTAGATACGCAGTATTTT. Looking up the rest from reference TRBV7-9 and TRBJ2-3 gives the full variable domain: DTGVSQNPRHKITKRGQNVTFRCDPISEHNRLYWYRQTLGQGPEFLTYFQNEAQLEKSRLLSDRFSAERPKGSFSTLEIQRTEQGDSAMYLCASSLLGALDTQYFGPGTRLTVL.

V is TRBV6-1 and J is TRBJ1-5; no definite D call. CDR1 and CDR2 from the germline V gene are MNHNS and SASEGT. Trimming took off 8 bases at V and 2 bases at J, with 13 bases between the two ends. The CDR3 contains 14 residues. The CDR3: CASFSGHGNQPQHF. The CDR3 bases are TGTGCCAGCTTCAGCGGGCACGGCAATCAGCCCCAGCATTTT.

The chain couples TRBV9 to TRBJ2-5, with D possibly matching TRBD1 (7 bases). In germline, CDR1 is SGDLS, CDR2 YYNGEE. Trimming removed 2 bases from V and 2 bases from J, with 13 bases in between. The CDR3 is made up of 15 amino acids. This CDR3 is CASSVWQGGQETQYF. The CDR3 DNA reads as TGTGCCAGCAGCGTTTGGCAGGGGGGTCAAGAGACCCAGTACTTC.

This chain connects TRBV7-6 to TRBJ1-4, with D possibly being TRBD1 (5 bases). V was trimmed by 5 bases and J by 5 bases, leaving 15 bases between them. Germline lookup yields CDR1 SGHVS and CDR2 FNYEAQ. The length of the CDR3 is 15 residues. In DNA form, the CDR3 reads TGTGCCAGCAGCAAATCAGGGTCGGGAAATGAAAAACTGTTTTTT. This sequence encodes CASSKSGSGNEKLFF.

The V gene is TRBV14, the J gene TRBJ2-3; the match to TRBD2 covers 9 bases. V was pared by 0 bases and J by 6 bases, with 4 bases of the junction left unmatched. The CDR3 spans 15 residues. Germline loops: CDR1 SGHDN, CDR2 FVKESK. The CDR3 DNA reads TGTGCCAGCAGCCAAGATGGACTAGCGTTCGATACGCAGTATTTT. The encoded protein is CASSQDGLAFDTQYF.

The CDR3 DNA reads as TGTGCCAGCAGTGAGGAAGGTCTAGACACCTACGAGCAGTACTTC. It is translated as CASSEEGLDTYEQYF. The rearrangement uses TRBV6-1 and TRBJ2-7; D not certain. The germline V and J ends were trimmed by 3 bases and 2 bases, with 14 bases remaining between them. The CDR3 contains 15 residues. Germline CDR1 and CDR2: MNHNS and SASEGT.

The chain employs TRBV30 and TRBJ1-2, with D unresolved. The CDR3 runs to 15 residues. Germline-derived CDR1 and CDR2 are GTSNPN and SVGIG (reference sequence). V lost 0 bases to trimming and J lost 5 bases, with 16 bases between them. CDR3 amino acids: CAWSVREGFRYGYTF. Written as DNA, the CDR3 is TGTGCCTGGAGTGTGAGGGAGGGTTTTCGGTATGGCTACACCTTC.

V and J are TRBV6-1 and TRBJ1-2, with D maybe TRBD1 (5 bases). Per the germline V gene, CDR1 is MNHNS and CDR2 is SASEGT. V lost 7 bases and J lost 0, with 12 bases in between. This CDR3 spans 14 amino acids. CDR3 nucleotide sequence: TGTGCCAGCACCGGGAGGGGAACTAACTATGGCTACACCTTC. Its protein product is CASTGRGTNYGYTF.

The chain employs TRBV5-6 and TRBJ1-3; 7 bases line up with TRBD1. Germline V gene lookup returns CDR1 SGHDT and CDR2 YYEEEE. Unmatched junction bases numbered 4, after V lost 3 bases and J lost 1 base. CDR3 length equals 15 residues. The DNA for the CDR3 is TGTGCCAGCAGCTCGGGACAGAGGTCTGGAAACACCATATATTTT. Its protein is CASSSGQRSGNTIYF.

This sequence joins TRBV7-2 and TRBJ2-7, with D unresolved. Trimming pared 4 bases from V and 2 bases from J, leaving 3 bases between. The CDR3 sequence is 11 residues long. The germline gives CDR1 SGHTA, CDR2 FQGNSA. The CDR3, as DNA: TGTGCCAGCAGCTCCGCCTACGAGCAGTACTTC. This encodes CASSSAYEQYF. Full variable domain (remainder filled in from reference TRBV7-2 and TRBJ2-7): GAGVSQSPSNKVTEKGKDVELRCDPISGHTALYWYRQSLGQGLEFLIYFQGNSAPDKSGLPSDRFSAERTGGSVSTLTIQRTQQEDSAVYLCASSSAYEQYFGPGTRLTVT.

The chain is built from TRBV30 and TRBJ2-1, with a tentative D call TRBD2 (6 bases). Germline V lookup: CDR1 GTSNPN, CDR2 SVGIG (reference sequence). Trimming took off 0 bases at V and 10 bases at J, with 13 bases between the two ends. This CDR3 is 13 amino acids long. CDR3 sequence: CAWSVGGLEEQFF. The CDR3 region has the DNA TGTGCCTGGAGTGTAGGAGGGCTTGAAGAGCAGTTCTTC.

This clone showed up just once. The V gene is TRBV19, the J gene TRBJ2-1; D is perhaps TRBD2 (7 bases). The CDR3 contains 15 residues. The germline V gene has CDR1 LNHDA and CDR2 SQIVND (reference sequence). CDR3 in DNA: TGTGCTACGGAGGGAGGGGGGGGAACCTACAATGAGCAGTTCTTC. Encoded protein: CATEGGGGTYNEQFF.

This chain links TRBV27 with TRBJ1-6; 10 bases map to TRBD1. With V trimmed by 5 bases and J by 9 bases, 7 bases remained unmatched. The CDR3 runs to 15 residues. The germline V gene encodes CDR1 MNHEY and CDR2 SMNVEV (reference sequence). In DNA form, the CDR3 reads TGTGCCAGCAGTACCGGGACAGGGGCTCGTTCACCCCTCCACTTT. Its protein product is CASSTGTGARSPLHF.

In this sample, this clone turned up once. The chain uses TRBV25-1 and TRBJ1-4; no clear D gene. V was pared by 0 bases and J by 0 bases, with 8 bases between. The CDR3 is 16 amino acids. The germline CDR1 and CDR2 sequences are MGHDK and SYGVNS. CDR3 bases: TGTGCCAGCAGTGAATATCCGCCTACAACTAATGAAAAACTGTTTTTT. It is translated as CASSEYPPTTNEKLFF.

The rearrangement joins TRBV2 to TRBJ1-6, with a weak D call TRBD1 (6 bases). Germline values: CDR1 SNHLY, CDR2 FYNNEI. The CDR3 runs to 16 residues. Trimming shortened V by 8 bases and J by 4 bases, and 18 bases separated the two germline ends. This CDR3 is CASGQSVHLYNSPLHF. The CDR3 DNA reads TGTGCCAGCGGACAGTCAGTACATCTTTATAATTCACCCCTCCACTTT.

J is TRBJ2-6 and V is TRBV7-8; D is unclear. The CDR3 contains 16 residues. Germline V CDR1 and CDR2: SGHVS, FQNEAQ. Trimming left V 1 base short and J 0 bases short, with 7 bases between. The CDR3, as DNA: TGTGCCAGCAGCTTAGGCACGCTCTCTGGGGCCAACGTCCTGACTTTC. Protein product: CASSLGTLSGANVLTF.